Following are 21 T cell receptor beta chains from one sample sequenced in a study of CD8 T cells in ankylosing spondylitis. Study findings and constraints: Seemingly distinctive of ankylosing spondylitis blood was a TCR beta motif formed by eight highly homologous variants.

Their antigens are not known. From the 5' RACE reads, TCRdb called clonotypes with MiXCR, one entry per CDR3 protein. The sample holds some 800,000 distinct CDR3 sequences, 12% seen once. Sequencing was carried out using blood, either unsorted or a sorted T cell fraction (not recorded which). These receptor sequences come from a male donor with ankylosing spondylitis.

Only a few counts were recorded for this clonotype. The CDR3 coding sequence is TGCGCCAGCAGCCAAGCCCCAGGGATATACGAGAAAAACATTCAGTACTTC. Its protein is CASSQAPGIYEKNIQYF. V usage is TRBV4-1 and J usage is TRBJ2-4; D possibly corresponds to TRBD1 (5 bases). The CDR3 sequence is 17 residues long. Trimming removed 1 base from V and 4 bases from J, with 17 bases in between. Germline lookup yields CDR1 MGHRA and CDR2 YSYEKL.

This clonotype was found a few times. V usage is TRBV20-1 and J usage is TRBJ2-3, with 7 bases fitting TRBD1. V lost 6 bases and J lost 2; bases outside the gene matches: 8. This CDR3 has 14 residues. Germline CDR1 is DFQATT and CDR2 is SNEGSKA (reference sequence). CDR3 residues: CSARGWSPTDTQYF. The CDR3 DNA is TGCAGTGCCAGGGGGTGGAGTCCCACAGATACGCAGTATTTT.

Ten or more counts support this clonotype. The rearrangement joins TRBV6-1 to TRBJ2-2; D might be TRBD1 or TRBD2, each matching 5 bases. V lost 7 bases and J lost 4, with 13 bases in between. Germline V CDR1 and CDR2: MNHNS, SASEGT. The CDR3 loop spans 14 amino acids. CDR3 sequence reads: CASKTGPTTGELFF. CDR3 sequence (DNA): TGTGCCAGCAAGACGGGACCAACCACCGGGGAGCTGTTTTTT.

The V gene is TRBV7-2, the J gene TRBJ2-7; 8 bases line up with TRBD1. The CDR3 runs to 14 residues. Germline-derived CDR1 and CDR2 are SGHTA and FQGNSA. Germline trimming cut 5 bases from V and 3 bases from J; bases unmatched to any gene: 6. The CDR3 here is CASSKTTGVYEQYF. For the CDR3, the DNA is TGTGCCAGCAGCAAGACGACAGGGGTCTACGAGCAGTACTTC.

The V and J genes are TRBV10-3 and TRBJ1-1; 8 nucleotides agree with TRBD1. The CDR3 is 14 amino acids. Germline V lookup: CDR1 ENHRY, CDR2 SYGVKD. V gave up 2 bases and J gave up 5 bases; unmatched junction bases: 4. The CDR3 region has the DNA TGTGCCATCAGTGAGGACAGGGGCTGGACTGAAGCTTTCTTT. Protein: CAISEDRGWTEAFF.

The rearrangement joins TRBV7-6 to TRBJ2-3, with D possibly TRBD2 on 5 matching bases. Between the trimmed V and J ends, which lost 1 base and 0 bases, there was a span of 14 bases. Germline V gene sequence: CDR1 SGHVS, CDR2 FNYEAQ. The CDR3 covers 17 residues. Here the CDR3 DNA reads TGTGCCAGCAGCTTAGGAGGTTGGAGCGGTAGCACAGATACGCAGTATTTT. Translating gives CASSLGGWSGSTDTQYF.

The CDR3 sequence is CASSDLQGGAEAFF. Written as DNA, the CDR3 is TGTGCCAGCAGTGATTTGCAGGGGGGCGCTGAAGCTTTCTTT. The rearrangement uses TRBV6-1 and TRBJ1-1; 7 nucleotides agree with TRBD1. The length of the CDR3 is 14 residues. Germline trimming cut 3 bases from V and 6 bases from J; bases unmatched to any gene: 7. Germline CDR1 reads MNHNS; CDR2 reads SASEGT.

This clonotype has ten or more counts. The chain links TRBV20-1 to TRBJ2-1; D is possibly TRBD2 (6 bases). This CDR3 spans 14 amino acids. Trimming stripped 5 bases from V and 2 bases from J, with 13 bases between. The V gene's germline CDR1 is DFQATT and CDR2 SNEGSKA (reference sequence). The CDR3 bases are TGCAGTGCTGACGATAGCGGTCCCTACAATGAGCAGTTCTTC. Protein: CSADDSGPYNEQFF.

This clonotype has at least ten counts. The V and J genes are TRBV20-1 and TRBJ2-3, with D possibly matching TRBD2 (7 bases). Germline CDR1 is DFQATT and CDR2 is SNEGSKA (reference sequence). V dropped 4 bases and J dropped 1 base, with 12 bases sitting between them. The CDR3 contains 14 residues. The CDR3: CSANKGGGTDTQYF. DNA of the CDR3: TGCAGTGCTAACAAGGGGGGGGGCACAGATACGCAGTATTTT.

This clonotype was counted ten times or more. The V and J genes are TRBV7-2 and TRBJ2-3, with 11 positions matching TRBD2. Germline loops: CDR1 SGHTA, CDR2 FQGNSA. The V and J ends lost 5 bases and 1 base, in that order; junction bases with no gene match: 2. The CDR3 has 15 residues. The CDR3 region is CASSQLAGGTDTQYF. DNA for the CDR3: TGTGCCAGCAGCCAACTAGCGGGAGGCACAGATACGCAGTATTTT. Together with reference TRBV7-2 and TRBJ2-3, the CDR3 gives the full variable domain: GAGVSQSPSNKVTEKGKDVELRCDPISGHTALYWYRQSLGQGLEFLIYFQGNSAPDKSGLPSDRFSAERTGGSVSTLTIQRTQQEDSAVYLCASSQLAGGTDTQYFGPGTRLTVL.

The chain uses TRBV5-1 and TRBJ1-1; TRBD1 agrees at 7 bases. This CDR3 is 15 amino acids long. The germline V gene has CDR1 SGHRS and CDR2 YFSETQ. V lost 4 bases and J lost 6; bases outside the gene matches: 12. CDR3 sequence (DNA): TGCGCCAGCAGCCAAGAGACAGGGACGGTCGCTGAAGCTTTCTTT. It is translated as CASSQETGTVAEAFF.

This clonotype was seen more than once but under ten times. CDR3 region: CAPGQGASGSTDEQYF. As DNA, the CDR3 is TGCGCGCCAGGACAGGGGGCGAGCGGGAGTACCGACGAGCAGTACTTC. J is TRBJ2-7 and V is TRBV20-1; TRBD1 agrees at 11 bases. CDR3 length: 16 residues. From germline, CDR1 is DFQATT and CDR2 SNEGSKA (reference sequence).

The gene calls are TRBV19 and TRBJ1-1, with a weak D call TRBD1 (5 bases). Germline V lookup: CDR1 LNHDA, CDR2 SQIVND (reference sequence). Between the trimmed V and J ends, which lost 5 bases and 3 bases, there was a span of 13 bases. The CDR3 contains 14 residues. The CDR3 DNA sequence: TGTGCCAGTAGTCGGGACGGAGGGTACACTGAAGCTTTCTTT. Translating gives CASSRDGGYTEAFF.

J is TRBJ1-6 and V is TRBV5-5; no firm D call. In germline, CDR1 is SGHKS, CDR2 YYEKEE (reference sequence). The CDR3 extends over 15 amino acids. V was shortened by 0 bases and J by 8 bases, with 12 bases between the two germline ends. As DNA, the CDR3 is TGTGCCAGCAGCTTGGAGAGGCCGGTGGATTCACCCCTCCACTTT. Its protein product is CASSLERPVDSPLHF. Full variable domain (remainder filled in from reference TRBV5-5 and TRBJ1-6): DAGVTQSPTHLIKTRGQQVTLRCSPISGHKSVSWYQQVLGQGPQFIFQYYEKEERGRGNFPDRFSARQFPNYSSELNVNALLLGDSALYLCASSLERPVDSPLHFGNGTRLTVT.

The gene calls are TRBV29-1 and TRBJ1-2, with TRBD1 matching over 10 bases. This CDR3 is built from 16 residues. Losses at the gene ends were 6 bases for V and 5 bases for J; bases not matched to a gene: 15. Looked up from germline, CDR1 is SQVTM and CDR2 is ANQGSEA. CDR3 residues: CSVHPSVGTGAYGYTF. As DNA, the CDR3 is TGCAGCGTCCATCCTTCAGTGGGGACAGGGGCTTATGGCTACACCTTC.

The V and J genes are TRBV7-2 and TRBJ2-3, with 7 bases aligning to TRBD1. Germline CDR1 SGHTA, CDR2 FQGNSA. The CDR3 contains 16 residues. V gave up 1 base and J gave up 9 bases; unmatched junction bases: 13. DNA of the CDR3: TGTGCCAGCAGCTTAGGGGCTGACAGGGTCCAGGTCACGCAGTATTTT. This codes for CASSLGADRVQVTQYF. Supplemented by reference TRBV7-2 and TRBJ2-3, the full variable domain reads GAGVSQSPSNKVTEKGKDVELRCDPISGHTALYWYRQSLGQGLEFLIYFQGNSAPDKSGLPSDRFSAERTGGSVSTLTIQRTQQEDSAVYLCASSLGADRVQVTQYFGPGTRLTVL.

The genes are TRBV7-2 and TRBJ2-2; D gene uncertain. Germline loops: CDR1 SGHTA, CDR2 FQGNSA. This CDR3 region has 13 residues. V dropped 7 bases and J dropped 7 bases, with 13 bases sitting between them. CDR3: CASTTTFGGELFF. The CDR3 DNA reads TGTGCCAGCACTACAACCTTCGGCGGGGAGCTGTTTTTT.

This clonotype was counted many times. The V call is TRBV12-3 or TRBV12-4, the J call TRBJ2-7, with a possible D match to TRBD1 (7 bases). The V end was cut by 7 bases, the J end by 7 bases, with 23 bases between. The CDR3 is 15 residues long. The CDR3 spells CASMKWGAGQREQYF. The CDR3 nucleotides read TGTGCCAGCATGAAGTGGGGTGCGGGACAGCGTGAGCAGTACTTC.

This clonotype was seen ten or more times. This chain connects TRBV20-1 to TRBJ2-5, with D tentatively TRBD2 (5 bases). Germline V lookup: CDR1 DFQATT, CDR2 SNEGSKA (reference sequence). This CDR3 spans 13 amino acids. The V and J ends lost 0 bases and 5 bases respectively, with 10 bases between them. The CDR3 nucleotides are TGCAGTGCTAGAGATTTTAGGGAGGAGACCCAGTACTTC. It encodes CSARDFREETQYF.

This chain links TRBV7-2 with TRBJ1-3; D is perhaps TRBD1 (6 bases). Looked up from germline, CDR1 is SGHTA and CDR2 is FQGNSA. This CDR3 has 14 residues. Trimming pared 3 bases from V and 2 bases from J, leaving 8 bases between. Here the CDR3 DNA reads TGTGCCAGCAGCTTCGACAGGACTGGAAACACCATATATTTT. It encodes CASSFDRTGNTIYF.

This clonotype was seen many times. The rearrangement links TRBV20-1 to TRBJ2-1, with TRBD2 matching 8 bases. J was trimmed by 8 bases and V by 2 bases; bases with no gene match: 8. The CDR3 consists of 14 residues. CDR1 and CDR2 from the germline V gene are DFQATT and SNEGSKA (reference sequence). The CDR3 DNA is TGCAGTGCTAGAAACAACCGGGGGGGGGATGAGCAGTTCTTC. Its translation: CSARNNRGGDEQFF.